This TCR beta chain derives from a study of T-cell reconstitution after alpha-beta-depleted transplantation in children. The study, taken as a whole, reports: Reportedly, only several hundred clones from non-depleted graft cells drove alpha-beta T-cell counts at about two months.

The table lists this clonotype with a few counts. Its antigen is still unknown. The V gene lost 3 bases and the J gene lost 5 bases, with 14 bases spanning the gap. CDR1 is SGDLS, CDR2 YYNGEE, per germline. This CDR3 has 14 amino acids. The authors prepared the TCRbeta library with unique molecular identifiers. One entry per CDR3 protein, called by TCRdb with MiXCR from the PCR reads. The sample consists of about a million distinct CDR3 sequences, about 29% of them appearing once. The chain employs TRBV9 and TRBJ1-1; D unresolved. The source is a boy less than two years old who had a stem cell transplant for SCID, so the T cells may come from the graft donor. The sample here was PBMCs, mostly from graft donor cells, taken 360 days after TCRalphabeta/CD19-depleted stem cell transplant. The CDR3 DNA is TGTGCCAGCAGCGCCCGTATGAAGGGTACTGAAGCTTTCTTT. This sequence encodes CASSARMKGTEAFF.